These 6 T cell receptor beta chains share one sample of origin, sequenced in a study of blood T cell repertoires in COVID-19. Produced via immunoSEQ multiplex PCR; TCRdb's table is partial and in-frame only. The table records 200,000 or so clones, approximately 80% of them present only once. Sequenced: peripheral blood. The receptor set was obtained from a man in his forties who had recovered from COVID-19.

V gene TRBV7-2 combines with J gene TRBJ2-5; TRBD2 aligns across 9 bases. Trimming cost V 1 base and J 4 bases; bases outside gene matches: 4. The germline V gene has CDR1 SGHTA and CDR2 FQGNSA. The CDR3 loop spans 15 amino acids. The CDR3 sequence is CASSLGSSGGETQYF. Written as DNA, the CDR3 is TGTGCCAGCAGCTTAGGAAGTAGCGGGGGAGAGACCCAGTACTTC. The full variable domain, completed using reference TRBV7-2 and TRBJ2-5, is GAGVSQSPSNKVTEKGKDVELRCDPISGHTALYWYRQSLGQGLEFLIYFQGNSAPDKSGLPSDRFSAERTGGSVSTLTIQRTQQEDSAVYLCASSLGSSGGETQYFGPGTRLLVL.

The V and J genes are TRBV6-6 and TRBJ2-2, with D possibly matching TRBD1 (6 bases). V was trimmed by 2 bases and J by 7 bases, leaving 17 bases between them. Germline values: CDR1 MNHNY, CDR2 SVGAGI (reference sequence). This CDR3 has 16 amino acids. The CDR3 sequence: CASSYPGVPDGGELFF. For the CDR3, the DNA is TGTGCCAGCAGTTACCCAGGGGTCCCCGATGGCGGGGAGCTGTTTTTT.

The chain has TRBV7-2 and TRBJ2-7; no firm D call. Germline V gene lookup returns CDR1 SGHTA and CDR2 FQGNSA. V lost 2 bases to trimming and J lost 2 bases, with 4 bases between them. This CDR3 has 12 residues. The CDR3 is CASSLPTYEQYF. As DNA, the CDR3 is TGTGCCAGCAGCTTACCTACCTACGAGCAGTACTTC.

The gene calls are TRBV11-2 and TRBJ2-3, with 7 bases identical to TRBD2. CDR1 and CDR2 from the germline V gene are SGHAT and FQNNGV. CDR3 length equals 16 residues. V was pared by 2 bases and J by 2 bases, with 7 bases of the junction left unmatched. As DNA, the CDR3 is TGTGCCAGCAGCTTATTTTTCGGGACTACCACAGATACGCAGTATTTT. Protein sequence: CASSLFFGTTTDTQYF.

The V call is TRBV5-3, the J call TRBJ2-5, with 9 bases fitting TRBD2. TRBV5-3 is known as an ORF, though its function is uncertain. V was clipped by 7 bases and J by 5 bases; unmatched bases: 3. CDR3 length: 12 residues. The CDR3 is CARSSGVETQYF. The CDR3 nucleotides read TGTGCCAGATCTAGCGGGGTGGAGACCCAGTACTTC.

The chain couples TRBV21-1 to TRBJ2-1; the tabulated D call, TRBD1, remains unverified against the DNA. TRBV21-1 is labeled a pseudogene. The CDR3 has 17 residues. CDR3 coding DNA: TGTGCCAGCAGCCCCCCGTTGGGGCCGCCCTCCCCATGTGAGCAGTTCTTC. The encoded protein is CASSPPLGPPSPCEQFF.